This is a list of T cell receptor beta chains from one sample in a study of T-cell memory formation after mild COVID-19. TCRdb analysed the 5' RACE reads with MiXCR anew, one entry per CDR3 protein. The table includes around 300,000 distinct CDR3 sequences, approximately 15% detected once. Sequencing was done on a sample of PBMCs or a T cell subset sorted from them (not recorded which). These receptor sequences come from a man in his late teens or twenties who had mild COVID-19 (a few samples of this study predate the infection). Cell type and time point are not known. Each CDR3 is given with its conserved first and last residue. D genes are given only for firm matches. Only some rows state a clone size, as once, few, many or a class for expanded clones.

J gene | clone size | D gene | CDR3 length | V gene | CDR3 DNA | CDR3 protein
TRBJ2-5 | few | - | 12 | TRBV7-2 | TGTGCCAGCGGTAGGGATCGAGAGACCCAGTACTTC | CASGRDRETQYF
TRBJ2-2 | - | - | 15 | TRBV20-1 | TGCAGTGCCAACCAACGGGGCCTGAACACCGGGGAGCTGTTTTTT | CSANQRGLNTGELFF
TRBJ2-3 | many | - | 15 | TRBV5-1 | TGCGCCAGCAGCTTGGGAGGGGGACCCACCGGTACGCAGTATTTT | CASSLGGGPTGTQYF
TRBJ2-3 | - | - | 15 | TRBV19 | TGTGCCAGTAGTATCTTGATGGGGGGCTCAGATACGCAGTATTTT | CASSILMGGSDTQYF
TRBJ1-2 | few | - | 13 | TRBV5-1 | TGCGCCAGCAGCTTCGGGCAGGGCGGAGGCTACACCTTC | CASSFGQGGGYTF
TRBJ1-2 | few | - | 13 | TRBV4-1 | TGCGCCAGCAGCAACAAAGACAGCTATGGCTACACCTTC | CASSNKDSYGYTF
TRBJ2-2 | many | - | 14 | TRBV6-2/TRBV6-3 | TGTGCCAGCAGAACTACGCCAGTCACCGGGGAGCTGTTTTTT | CASRTTPVTGELFF
TRBJ1-6 | - | - | 13 | TRBV7-2 | TGTGCCAGCAGCCGGCCCCATAATTCACCCCTCCACTTT | CASSRPHNSPLHF
TRBJ2-7 | few | - | 14 | TRBV12-3/TRBV12-4 | TGTGCCAGCAGCCCGAGCGTGGGATCCTACGAGCAGTACTTC | CASSPSVGSYEQYF
TRBJ2-2 | few | - | 12 | TRBV29-1 | TGCAGCGTTACTGGGTGGCCCGGGGAGCTGTTTTTT | CSVTGWPGELFF
TRBJ1-3 | - | - | 13 | TRBV10-2 | TGCGCCGCCTTGGACAGCTCTGGAAACACCATATATTTT | CAALDSSGNTIYF
TRBJ2-2 | - | TRBD2 | 17 | TRBV4-3 | TGCGCCAGCAGCCAAGATCGCGGGGGGCGCGTAATCGGGGAGCTGTTTTTT | CASSQDRGGRVIGELFF
TRBJ1-1 | many | - | 14 | TRBV7-9 | TGTGCCAGCAGCTTAGATGCGTCGAACACTGAAGCTTTCTTT | CASSLDASNTEAFF
TRBJ2-4 | - | - | 14 | TRBV12-3/TRBV12-4 | TGTGCCAGCAGTTTAGCGGCTAACAAAAACATTCAGTACTTC | CASSLAANKNIQYF
TRBJ1-1 | - | - | 13 | TRBV20-1 | TGCAGTGCAGAAGAGGGAATGAACACTGAAGCTTTCTTT | CSAEEGMNTEAFF
TRBJ2-3 | - | TRBD2 | 18 | TRBV12-3/TRBV12-4 | TGTGCCAGCAACGGACTAGCGGGGGGGGTAATAGACACAGATACGCAGTATTTT | CASNGLAGGVIDTDTQYF
TRBJ1-1 | - | TRBD1 | 17 | TRBV5-6 | TGTGCCAGCAGCTTTGCCGGGACAGGGAGGGGGAACACTGAAGCTTTCTTT | CASSFAGTGRGNTEAFF
TRBJ2-5 | - | TRBD1 | 15 | TRBV5-5 | TGTGCCAGCATCCCCTGGACAGGGGGACGAGAGACCCAGTACTTC | CASIPWTGGRETQYF
TRBJ2-1 | few | - | 18 | TRBV11-2 | TGTGCCAGCAGCTTAGGGGCTCAGGCCCCTAGGGAGTACAATGAGCAGTTCTTC | CASSLGAQAPREYNEQFF
TRBJ2-1 | - | - | 15 | TRBV10-3 | TGTGCCATCAGGCCCTTTGGGGCGGGGTACAATGAGCAGTTCTTC | CAIRPFGAGYNEQFF
TRBJ2-1 | - | - | 15 | TRBV10-3 | TGTGCCACCGTTCTAGATCCTAGCTCCTACAATGAGCAGTTCTTC | CATVLDPSSYNEQFF
TRBJ1-2 | many | TRBD1 | 14 | TRBV12-3/TRBV12-4 | TGTGCCAGCAGGGAGGAACAGGGGATCTATGGCTACACCTTC | CASREEQGIYGYTF
TRBJ2-3 | few | - | 13 | TRBV27 | TGTGCCAGCAGAGAGGCTAGCACAGATACGCAGTATTTT | CASREASTDTQYF
TRBJ2-2 | - | TRBD1 | 14 | TRBV2 | TGTGCCAGCAAGGGGGCACTCAACACCGGGGAGCTGTTTTTT | CASKGALNTGELFF
TRBJ2-5 | - | - | 16 | TRBV7-9 | TGTGCCAGCAGCCCCCTCAGGGTAAAGCACCAAGAGACCCAGTACTTC | CASSPLRVKHQETQYF
TRBJ1-1 | many | TRBD1 | 14 | TRBV7-8 | TGTGCCAGCAGCTTAAACAGGGGAGGCACTGAAGCTTTCTTT | CASSLNRGGTEAFF
TRBJ2-3 | few | - | 14 | TRBV9 | TGTGCCAGCAGCGTAAATCAGATTACAGATACGCAGTATTTT | CASSVNQITDTQYF
TRBJ2-7 | few | - | 12 | TRBV30 | TGTGCCTGGAAATCAGGGGCCTACGAGCAGTACTTC | CAWKSGAYEQYF
TRBJ1-2 | many | - | 12 | TRBV18 | TGTGCCAGCTCACCACCAGGATATGGCTACACCTTC | CASSPPGYGYTF
TRBJ2-5 | - | - | 13 | TRBV29-1 | TGCAGCGCCGAAAGGGAAGGACAAGAGACCCAGTACTTC | CSAEREGQETQYF
TRBJ1-5 | many | - | 13 | TRBV7-2 | TGTGCCAGCAGCCCCACGACCAATCAGCCCCAGCATTTT | CASSPTTNQPQHF
TRBJ2-5 | few | - | 11 | TRBV29-1 | TGCAGCGTTGGGAGGGAAGAGACCCAGTACTTC | CSVGREETQYF
TRBJ1-3 | - | - | 15 | TRBV19 | TGTGCCAGTACCATCTCGCGGGCAGGGCGAAACACCATATATTTT | CASTISRAGRNTIYF
TRBJ2-1 | few | TRBD1 | 15 | TRBV5-1 | TGCGCCAGCAGCTTTTTGGGACAGGTCTACAATGAGCAGTTCTTC | CASSFLGQVYNEQFF
TRBJ1-4 | - | - | 13 | TRBV20-1 | TGCAGTGCTAGAGCCCCAGTTCGGCGCGGACTGTTTTTT | CSARAPVRRGLFF
TRBJ1-1 | - | - | 13 | TRBV4-1 | TGCGCCAGCAGCCAAGTCGGACGCCCCGGAGCTTTCTTT | CASSQVGRPGAFF
TRBJ2-3 | many | - | 13 | TRBV6-5 | TGTGCCAGCAGTATCGGCTTCACAGATACGCAGTATTTT | CASSIGFTDTQYF
TRBJ2-5 | many | - | 14 | TRBV7-3 | TGTGCCAGCAGCTTAAACACTATACAAGAGACCCAGTACTTC | CASSLNTIQETQYF
TRBJ1-5 | few | TRBD1 | 15 | TRBV6-2/TRBV6-3 | TGTGCCAGCAGTTACGCCGACAGGGCTAATCAGCCCCAGCATTTT | CASSYADRANQPQHF
TRBJ1-1 | many | TRBD1 | 16 | TRBV5-1 | TGCGCCAGCAGCTTGGTATCTACAGGGGATAACACTGAAGCTTTCTTT | CASSLVSTGDNTEAFF
TRBJ1-2 | - | TRBD1 | 14 | TRBV7-2 | TGTGCCAGCAGCTTGGACGACAGGGCGGGAGGCTACACCTTC | CASSLDDRAGGYTF
TRBJ2-1 | few | TRBD2 | 17 | TRBV20-1 | TGCAGTGCTCCCGGACTTTTAGCGGGGGAACTCTACAATGAGCAGTTCTTC | CSAPGLLAGELYNEQFF
TRBJ2-1 | - | - | 17 | TRBV7-3 | TGTGCCAGCAGCCTAGTCGGGTTTGGGGGTTCGGGCGCTGAGCAGTTCTTC | CASSLVGFGGSGAEQFF
TRBJ2-1 | few | TRBD2 | 18 | TRBV2 | TGTGCCAGACGGTGGGGCACGAGCGGGGGGCCGAAGTACAATGAGCAGTTCTTC | CARRWGTSGGPKYNEQFF
TRBJ1-2 | few | - | 14 | TRBV12-3/TRBV12-4 | TGTGCCAGCACTACAGGGTCCCTGCCTGAGGGCTACACCTTC | CASTTGSLPEGYTF
TRBJ2-1 | - | - | 15 | TRBV3-1 | TGTGCCAGCAGCCAAGATTTGGGCCCCTACAATGAGCAGTTCTTC | CASSQDLGPYNEQFF
TRBJ2-5 | - | - | 12 | TRBV20-1 | TGCAGTGCTAGAGTCCGGGAAGAGACCCAGTACTTC | CSARVREETQYF
TRBJ1-6 | many | TRBD1 | 17 | TRBV5-1 | TGCGCCAGCAGCTTCCTTCCTTATGGACAGGGCAATTCACCCCTCCACTTT | CASSFLPYGQGNSPLHF
TRBJ2-3 | few | - | 11 | TRBV20-1 | TGCAGTGCCCAGCGCACAGATACGCAGTATTTT | CSAQRTDTQYF
TRBJ1-6 | few | - | 13 | TRBV20-1 | TGCAGTGTACACAGGGAAGGTTCTTCACCCCTCCACTTT | CSVHREGSSPLHF
TRBJ1-1 | - | - | 12 | TRBV5-6 | TGTGCCAGCAGCTTGCGGAGAACTGAAGCTTTCTTT | CASSLRRTEAFF
TRBJ2-5 | many | - | 14 | TRBV20-1 | TGCAGTGCTAGAGATGAGGGGGGACAAGAGACCCAGTACTTC | CSARDEGGQETQYF